This is a list of T cell receptor beta chains from one sample in a study of identical twins. TCRdb re-called the 5' RACE reads with MiXCR, one entry per CDR3 protein. In the table there are 300,000 to 350,000 distinct CDR3 sequences, 12% of which are singletons. This same sample was also part of a study on yellow fever vaccine responses in identical twins.

Sample: CD8+ T cells sorted from blood. The source of these receptors is a woman aged 18-29 years in good health. CDR3s include the opening cysteine and the closing phenylalanine or tryptophan. Each record gives: J gene, D gene, V gene, clone size, CDR3 protein, CDR3 DNA. The D gene is left open where the match is weak. Clone size is given for some rows only: seen once, a few or many times, or a class if the clone is expanded.

J gene: TRBJ2-2; D gene: NA; V gene: TRBV5-1; clone size: NA; CDR3 protein: CASSGSLVSGELFF; CDR3 DNA: TGCGCCAGCAGCGGCTCACTAGTTTCCGGGGAGCTGTTTTTT
J gene: TRBJ2-5; D gene: NA; V gene: TRBV11-2; clone size: NA; CDR3 protein: CASSLELAPQETQYF; CDR3 DNA: TGTGCCAGCAGCTTAGAGCTAGCGCCACAAGAGACCCAGTACTTC
J gene: TRBJ1-5; D gene: TRBD1; V gene: TRBV12-3/TRBV12-4; clone size: few; CDR3 protein: CASSRGYQPQHF; CDR3 DNA: TGTGCCAGCAGCAGGGGGTACCAGCCCCAGCATTTT
J gene: TRBJ2-1; D gene: NA; V gene: TRBV12-3/TRBV12-4; clone size: few; CDR3 protein: CASSSTASLLASYNEQFF; CDR3 DNA: TGTGCCAGCAGTTCAACTGCCTCTTTACTAGCCTCCTACAATGAGCAGTTCTTC
J gene: TRBJ2-1; D gene: TRBD2; V gene: TRBV5-1; clone size: many; CDR3 protein: CASSQGRGGSYNEQFF; CDR3 DNA: TGCGCCAGCAGCCAAGGTCGGGGGGGCTCCTACAATGAGCAGTTCTTC
J gene: TRBJ1-1; D gene: NA; V gene: TRBV29-1; clone size: many; CDR3 protein: CSVEEGTEAFF; CDR3 DNA: TGCAGCGTTGAAGAAGGGACTGAAGCTTTCTTT
J gene: TRBJ2-2; D gene: TRBD1; V gene: TRBV5-1; clone size: NA; CDR3 protein: CASSSRNRDRWPGELFF; CDR3 DNA: TGCGCCAGCAGCTCGCGCAACAGGGACAGATGGCCCGGGGAGCTGTTTTTT
J gene: TRBJ1-1; D gene: TRBD1; V gene: TRBV10-2; clone size: NA; CDR3 protein: CASSESDRGPGDTEAFF; CDR3 DNA: TGCGCCAGCAGTGAGTCCGACAGGGGCCCTGGGGACACTGAAGCTTTCTTT
J gene: TRBJ1-1; D gene: NA; V gene: TRBV9; clone size: NA; CDR3 protein: CASSVMASTRNTEAFF; CDR3 DNA: TGTGCCAGCAGCGTCATGGCATCTACGCGGAATACTGAAGCTTTCTTT
J gene: TRBJ2-2; D gene: TRBD2; V gene: TRBV7-6; clone size: NA; CDR3 protein: CASSPAGTSGFTGELFF; CDR3 DNA: TGTGCCAGCAGCCCAGCGGGGACTAGCGGTTTCACCGGGGAGCTGTTTTTT
J gene: TRBJ2-7; D gene: TRBD2; V gene: TRBV3-1; clone size: few; CDR3 protein: CASSQSGTSRFYEQYF; CDR3 DNA: TGTGCCAGCAGCCAATCCGGGACTAGCCGATTCTACGAGCAGTACTTC
J gene: TRBJ2-1; D gene: TRBD1; V gene: TRBV7-9; clone size: NA; CDR3 protein: CASSLVSEGANEQFF; CDR3 DNA: TGTGCCAGCAGCTTAGTAAGCGAGGGGGCCAATGAGCAGTTCTTC
J gene: TRBJ1-1; D gene: NA; V gene: TRBV12-3/TRBV12-4; clone size: NA; CDR3 protein: CASSPTFVGMNTEAFF; CDR3 DNA: TGTGCCAGCAGTCCCACTTTTGTGGGGATGAACACTGAAGCTTTCTTT
J gene: TRBJ2-1; D gene: NA; V gene: TRBV6-1; clone size: many; CDR3 protein: CASSEAGGAYNEQFF; CDR3 DNA: TGTGCCAGCAGTGAAGCTGGGGGCGCCTACAATGAGCAGTTCTTC
J gene: TRBJ2-1; D gene: TRBD2; V gene: TRBV6-2/TRBV6-3; clone size: NA; CDR3 protein: CASSYGSGDYNEQFF; CDR3 DNA: TGTGCCAGCAGTTATGGTAGCGGGGACTACAATGAGCAGTTCTTC
J gene: TRBJ2-1; D gene: TRBD2; V gene: TRBV2; clone size: NA; CDR3 protein: CASSESLAGVGEQFF; CDR3 DNA: TGTGCCAGCAGTGAATCCCTAGCGGGAGTTGGTGAGCAGTTCTTC
J gene: TRBJ2-7; D gene: NA; V gene: TRBV9; clone size: many; CDR3 protein: CASSAPGQPYEQYF; CDR3 DNA: TGTGCCAGCAGCGCCCCGGGACAACCCTACGAGCAGTACTTC
J gene: TRBJ1-6; D gene: TRBD1; V gene: TRBV6-5; clone size: NA; CDR3 protein: CASSYQGTGIDSPLHF; CDR3 DNA: TGTGCCAGCAGTTACCAGGGGACAGGGATTGATTCACCCCTCCACTTT
J gene: TRBJ2-7; D gene: TRBD2; V gene: TRBV27; clone size: NA; CDR3 protein: CASTPGTSGRRYDEQYF; CDR3 DNA: TGTGCCAGCACGCCCGGGACTAGCGGGAGGAGGTACGACGAGCAGTACTTC
J gene: TRBJ2-1; D gene: TRBD2; V gene: TRBV6-5; clone size: NA; CDR3 protein: CASSYSDLAGAEQFF; CDR3 DNA: TGTGCCAGCAGTTACTCCGACTTAGCGGGAGCTGAGCAGTTCTTC
J gene: TRBJ2-2; D gene: TRBD1; V gene: TRBV24-1; clone size: few; CDR3 protein: CATSRGRYTGELFF; CDR3 DNA: TGTGCCACCAGTAGGGGGCGATACACCGGGGAGCTGTTTTTT
J gene: TRBJ2-7; D gene: NA; V gene: TRBV6-1; clone size: few; CDR3 protein: CASRIGRGTYEQYF; CDR3 DNA: TGTGCCAGCAGGATAGGGCGGGGTACCTACGAGCAGTACTTC
J gene: TRBJ2-3; D gene: TRBD1; V gene: TRBV4-1; clone size: few; CDR3 protein: CASSQDPGTGETDTQYF; CDR3 DNA: TGCGCCAGCAGCCAAGATCCTGGGACAGGGGAGACAGATACGCAGTATTTT
J gene: TRBJ2-1; D gene: NA; V gene: TRBV11-1; clone size: NA; CDR3 protein: CASSPPSAPPVGYNEQFF; CDR3 DNA: TGTGCCAGCAGCCCCCCCTCTGCACCTCCCGTTGGGTACAATGAGCAGTTCTTC
J gene: TRBJ1-6; D gene: NA; V gene: TRBV20-1; clone size: NA; CDR3 protein: CSVFTSGQGNSPLHF; CDR3 DNA: TGCAGTGTTTTTACGTCGGGCCAGGGGAATTCACCCCTCCACTTT
J gene: TRBJ1-2; D gene: TRBD1; V gene: TRBV13; clone size: NA; CDR3 protein: CASSINRAGQDYGYTF; CDR3 DNA: TGTGCCAGCAGCATCAACCGAGCGGGACAGGACTATGGCTACACCTTC
J gene: TRBJ2-4; D gene: NA; V gene: TRBV12-3/TRBV12-4; clone size: many; CDR3 protein: CASSRDSENIQYF; CDR3 DNA: TGTGCCAGCAGTCGGGATTCCGAAAACATTCAGTACTTC
J gene: TRBJ2-2; D gene: NA; V gene: TRBV12-3/TRBV12-4; clone size: few; CDR3 protein: CATTVDGELFF; CDR3 DNA: TGTGCCACCACGGTCGACGGGGAGCTGTTTTTT
J gene: TRBJ2-1; D gene: TRBD1; V gene: TRBV29-1; clone size: few; CDR3 protein: CSVELRTGYYNEQFF; CDR3 DNA: TGCAGCGTTGAGCTAAGGACAGGGTATTACAATGAGCAGTTCTTC
J gene: TRBJ2-3; D gene: TRBD2; V gene: TRBV7-6; clone size: few; CDR3 protein: CASSLGGGWADTQYF; CDR3 DNA: TGTGCCAGCAGCTTAGGCGGGGGATGGGCAGATACGCAGTATTTT
J gene: TRBJ1-2; D gene: NA; V gene: TRBV20-1; clone size: few; CDR3 protein: CSARELQGYGYGYTF; CDR3 DNA: TGCAGTGCTAGAGAACTACAGGGATATGGCTATGGCTACACCTTC
J gene: TRBJ1-1; D gene: NA; V gene: TRBV15; clone size: few; CDR3 protein: CATSRDQLGARHTEAFF; CDR3 DNA: TGTGCCACCAGCAGAGATCAGCTGGGAGCGAGGCACACTGAAGCTTTCTTT
J gene: TRBJ2-1; D gene: NA; V gene: TRBV6-2/TRBV6-3; clone size: NA; CDR3 protein: CASSPGLNEQFF; CDR3 DNA: TGTGCCAGCAGTCCCGGGCTGAATGAGCAGTTCTTC
J gene: TRBJ1-1; D gene: NA; V gene: TRBV4-1; clone size: few; CDR3 protein: CASSQWGGDTEAFF; CDR3 DNA: TGCGCCAGCAGCCAGTGGGGGGGAGACACTGAAGCTTTCTTT
J gene: TRBJ2-5; D gene: TRBD2; V gene: TRBV4-1; clone size: few; CDR3 protein: CASSQVLADQETQYF; CDR3 DNA: TGCGCCAGCAGCCAAGTGCTAGCGGACCAAGAGACCCAGTACTTC
J gene: TRBJ2-3; D gene: TRBD2; V gene: TRBV7-3; clone size: few; CDR3 protein: CASSRGFGGSGDPSTDTQYF; CDR3 DNA: TGTGCCAGCAGTAGGGGTTTTGGCGGTAGCGGGGACCCTAGCACAGATACGCAGTATTTT
J gene: TRBJ2-1; D gene: NA; V gene: TRBV3-1; clone size: NA; CDR3 protein: CASSQVSGSGNEQFF; CDR3 DNA: TGTGCCAGCAGCCAAGTTTCAGGGTCAGGCAATGAGCAGTTCTTC
J gene: TRBJ1-2; D gene: NA; V gene: TRBV27; clone size: few; CDR3 protein: CASSGRPGAPGGYTF; CDR3 DNA: TGTGCCAGCAGTGGTCGTCCGGGGGCTCCTGGGGGCTACACCTTC
J gene: TRBJ1-2; D gene: TRBD1; V gene: TRBV14; clone size: NA; CDR3 protein: CASSQGTGDIYGYTF; CDR3 DNA: TGTGCCAGCAGCCAAGGGACAGGGGACATATATGGCTACACCTTC
J gene: TRBJ2-5; D gene: TRBD2; V gene: TRBV7-8; clone size: few; CDR3 protein: CASSLVGLPWGASGEETQYF; CDR3 DNA: TGTGCCAGCAGCTTAGTTGGTCTTCCTTGGGGAGCTAGCGGGGAAGAGACCCAGTACTTC
J gene: TRBJ1-5; D gene: TRBD1; V gene: TRBV4-1; clone size: NA; CDR3 protein: CASSQDGQANQPQHF; CDR3 DNA: TGCGCCAGCAGCCAAGACGGACAGGCGAATCAGCCCCAGCATTTT
J gene: TRBJ2-1; D gene: NA; V gene: TRBV7-9; clone size: many; CDR3 protein: CASSLVVPLYNEQFF; CDR3 DNA: TGTGCCAGCAGCTTAGTGGTCCCCCTATACAATGAGCAGTTCTTC
J gene: TRBJ2-5; D gene: NA; V gene: TRBV20-1; clone size: few; CDR3 protein: CSARQETQYF; CDR3 DNA: TGCAGCGCTAGGCAAGAGACCCAGTACTTC
J gene: TRBJ1-2; D gene: NA; V gene: TRBV20-1; clone size: few; CDR3 protein: CSAMQGYGYTF; CDR3 DNA: TGCAGTGCTATGCAGGGCTATGGCTACACCTTC
J gene: TRBJ2-1; D gene: TRBD2; V gene: TRBV7-6; clone size: NA; CDR3 protein: CASSWQLAGGPGNEQFF; CDR3 DNA: TGTGCCAGCAGCTGGCAACTAGCGGGAGGGCCGGGCAATGAGCAGTTCTTC
J gene: TRBJ2-1; D gene: TRBD1; V gene: TRBV29-1; clone size: few; CDR3 protein: CSVVDPGQGAYEQFF; CDR3 DNA: TGCAGCGTTGTAGACCCGGGACAGGGGGCCTATGAGCAGTTCTTC
J gene: TRBJ2-1; D gene: TRBD1; V gene: TRBV20-1; clone size: few; CDR3 protein: CSAIPGQSSYNEQFF; CDR3 DNA: TGCAGTGCTATACCGGGACAGAGCTCCTACAATGAGCAGTTCTTC
J gene: TRBJ2-7; D gene: NA; V gene: TRBV20-1; clone size: NA; CDR3 protein: CSASADSYEQYF; CDR3 DNA: TGCAGTGCTAGCGCCGACTCCTACGAGCAGTACTTC
J gene: TRBJ2-3; D gene: TRBD1; V gene: TRBV9; clone size: few; CDR3 protein: CASSISGTGSSTDTQYF; CDR3 DNA: TGTGCCAGCAGCATCTCCGGGACAGGGTCTAGCACAGATACGCAGTATTTT
J gene: TRBJ1-1; D gene: NA; V gene: TRBV29-1; clone size: few; CDR3 protein: CSVDPGTAEAFF; CDR3 DNA: TGCAGCGTTGACCCAGGGACGGCTGAAGCTTTCTTT